This TCR beta chain was identified in a study of T cell responses to AZD1222 COVID-19 vaccine (dated by TCRdb to the early 2020s). Some background on the complete study: A total of 230 or so trial participants underwent TCR sequencing, of whom 200 to 220 received two doses of AZD1222 and around 26 received two doses of the MenACWY control vaccine. Trial participants were enrolled into age subgroups of 18-55, 56-69 and 70-plus years, which contained about 150, 27 and 61 TCR-sequenced participants, respectively.

The CDR3 regions of human TCRbeta chains were subjected to immunosequencing. From the authors' description of their analysis: TCRs in the repertoires were matched against a reference library of SARS-CoV-2-specific TCRs that had been generated with the MIRA antigen-specificity platform. Breadth was defined as the fraction of unique TCRs that were SARS-CoV-2-associated. Depth was defined as the fraction of total T cells that were SARS-CoV-2-associated. Using the MIRA data, each spike-specific TCR was assigned both to the spike region to which the TCR was reactive and to a CD4 or CD8 class. Log10-transformed breadth and depth values were compared by one-way ANOVA with Sidak's multiple comparisons tests. TCRdb stores this immuneACCESS table with in-frame sequences only. Part of the clones is absent; in the studies checked, under half of the shortfall reflects unresolved V genes, and no reason is known for the rest. Clonal size and the V and J genes are those of that table, whereas D and trimming came from the DNA. Recorded for this sample are 150,000 or so clones; around 90% of them occurred a single time. The ten largest clones capture roughly 6.2% of the sample.

General study outcomes and caveats: Participants were mostly white British and included more females than males, and it was suggested by the authors that clonal diversity may have been underestimated. The whole spike protein was spanned by vaccine-associated CD4 TCRs, and dominant responses were seen in regions 160-218 and 743-854. Because no day 14 peak-response samples were available, repertoires were characterized only after the peak T cell response. Nearly half of unique spike-specific TCRs reportedly recognized epitopes outside regions mutated in the B.1.351 and B.1.1.7 variants. Conclusions about previously exposed vaccinees are limited because only six or seven AZD1222 recipients were SARS-CoV-2 seropositive at baseline. After two AZD1222 doses, both the breadth and the depth of spike-specific TCRs were significantly higher than at day 0 and than in MenACWY recipients. In the small 56-69-year group, the increase in depth fell short of significance, most likely because of low power.

The time point label, read with the paper, signifies: about 28 days (+/-7) after the second vaccine dose. Because spike-specific TCR depth and breadth did not differ between the two schedules, AZD1222 recipients who got a second dose at roughly 4 weeks were pooled with those who got a second dose at roughly 12 weeks. Vaccinee samples were obtained from the UK trials COV001 and COV002, which included a single-blind randomized controlled phase 2/3 trial of AZD1222 (ChAdOx1 nCoV-19) in healthy adults. Trial participant PBMC samples were collected at day 0 and day 28 after the second dose for TCRbeta chain sequencing. V is shortened by 3 bases, J by 1 base, and the region joining them spans 13 bases. From its cysteine to its phenylalanine, the CDR3 spans 15 amino acids. This entry keeps only the CDR3 DNA: 45 bases, framed from base 1. The germline V gene encodes CDR1 MNHEY and CDR2 SVGAGI. Remarks on this clone: Its antigen has not been determined. Per-nucleotide qualities are absent, and no much larger clonotype sits a single base away.

This receptor was identified in an adult who received the AZD1222 COVID-19 vaccine. Here the chain combines TRBV6-5 and TRBJ2-7; no D segment can be confidently identified. This sample comprised peripheral blood, obtained 28 days after the second AZD1222 dose. For the CDR3, the sequence is CASSYQVTLSYEQYF. The bases are TGTGCCAGCAGTTATCAGGTGACTTTATCCTACGAGCAGTACTTC.